This note documents a single T cell receptor (beta chain) sequence. What it binds is unknown. Assay: immunoSEQ multiplex PCR; the TCRdb copy retains only in-frame clones and omits some. The sample has about 200,000 clones; approximately 86% are singletons. This entry is derived from a study of cytomegalovirus exposure and HLA in healthy donors. Trimming took 1 base from V and 2 from J, leaving 12 bases between them. Looked up from germline, CDR1 is MGHRA and CDR2 is YSYEKL. This CDR3 region has 15 residues. Study-wide points: Later, an analysis found that TCR clusters from the first cohort tended to co-occur in the 95 to 150 validation repertoires. Listed as cytomegalovirus-associated were more than 150 TCR beta chains. Reports credit the classifier with highly specific, highly sensitive diagnosis of cytomegalovirus status. Usually a TCR sequence was rare, but some public TCRs were found in many donors.

This receptor was identified in a woman aged 18-29 years in good health and CMV-seronegative. Sequenced: PBMCs. The chain links TRBV4-1 to TRBJ2-7, with D perhaps TRBD2 (6 bases). CDR3 sequence reads: CASSQGDWGAYEQYF. The CDR3 DNA reads TGCGCCAGCAGCCAAGGGGACTGGGGGGCCTACGAGCAGTACTTC.